This T cell receptor beta chain originates from a study of blood T cell repertoires in COVID-19 (dated by TCRdb to the early 2020s). In terms of the full investigation: Samples covering the acute and convalescent phases of COVID-19 were provided by collaborators in the United States, Italy and Spain. The material from the prospective study consisted of cDNA or gDNA derived from T cells, B-cell-depleted T cells, or PBMCs. Deeply sampled blood TCRbeta repertoires from subjects exposed to, actively infected with, or recovered from COVID-19 were included in the dataset. A freely available public database, intended as a resource for researchers studying the immune response to SARS-CoV-2, is where the repertoires were released. Samples came from the ongoing ImmuneRACE study (first 160 participants) plus 1,254 subjects from 6 global collaborators. Sample metadata almost always included a de-identified subject ID, COVID-19 status, age in years and sex. Where available, HLA class I and class II types were obtained from metadata supplied by the sample provider rather than from assay-based typing. Overall results and qualifications from the work: How much clinical and demographic metadata was included differed by source and by participant, and the metadata was provided uncurated.

Deletion took 0 bases off V and 3 bases off J, with a span of 9 bases between the germline ends. The germline V gene gives CDR1 as MNHEY and CDR2 as SVGAGI. Including cysteine and phenylalanine, the CDR3 has 14 amino acids. The kept DNA is CDR3 alone, 42 bases in frame from the first base. Participants in the prospective study were aged roughly 18 to 89 years, lived in about two dozen United States geographic areas, and enrolled through a virtual design. To assign participants to cohorts, the prospective study relied on clinical history that participants themselves reported in a screening survey and a study questionnaire. For ImmuneRACE Cohort 3, a participant was defined as recovered based on two consecutive negative NP/OP PCR tests, clearance by a healthcare professional, or resolution of symptoms. In the prospective study, whole blood, serum and a nasopharyngeal or oropharyngeal swab were collected from each participant by mobile phlebotomists. Additional blood draws and questionnaires over an approximately two-month period could optionally be provided by prospective study participants. Before DNA extraction, prospective study blood samples were shipped either frozen or at room temperature.

Only one count was recorded for this clone. This receptor's antigen is unknown. Within one base of it there is no much larger clone, and no base qualities were kept. TCRbeta CDR3 regions were amplified from genomic DNA by means of the immunoSEQ Assay, a bias-controlled multiplex PCR. Concerning the study's data processing: Nucleated cell counts per sample were estimated from amplification of reference gene primers within the assay. Sequence reads were collapsed and filtered to measure the absolute abundance of every unique TCRbeta CDR3 rearrangement. Productive Simpson clonality was computed per sample as the square root of Simpson's diversity index over productive rearrangements. Not all clones reach the TCRdb copy of this immuneACCESS table, which keeps in-frame sequences only. Checked studies attribute under half of the gap to unresolved V genes and leave the rest unexplained. V and J calls and clone size are as listed in that table; D and trimming were resolved from the DNA. Present in this sample are under 200,000 clones, around four fifths of which were seen just once. The top ten constitute about 8.6% of the sample.

This sequence was found in a woman aged 45-59 years who had recovered from COVID-19. This chain is built from TRBV6-5 and TRBJ2-7; the D gene is unclear. The sequencing sample was made of PBMCs or T cells enriched from blood (not recorded which). The nucleotide sequence is given as TGTGCCAGCAGTTACTCTGTCAGAAACTACGAGCAGTACTTC. This yields the protein CASSYSVRNYEQYF.